This T cell receptor beta chain was profiled in a study of T-cell reconstitution after alpha-beta-depleted transplantation in children. Germline CDR1 MDHEN, CDR2 SYDVKM. This CDR3 spans 12 amino acids. V was clipped by 8 bases and J by 2 bases, with 10 bases between them. Construction of the TCRbeta library involved unique molecular identifiers. Each CDR3 protein is one row after TCRdb ran MiXCR on the PCR reads. Among 500,000 or so distinct CDR3 sequences listed, over 25% were seen once. This clonotype was picked up a small number of times. The chain joins TRBV28 to TRBJ2-7; the D gene is possibly TRBD1 (5 bases). Source: PBMCs from the stem cell graft donor, taken from the stem cell graft. This clonotype was sampled from a human donor who donated a stem cell graft to a child with aplastic anemia. As DNA, the CDR3 is TGTGCCAGCTTCGGACACCCCTACGAGCAGTACTTC. It codes for CASFGHPYEQYF.